This T cell receptor (beta chain) was profiled in a study of blood T cell repertoires in COVID-19. Original handling: Amplified reference gene primers provided the basis for estimating nucleated cell counts. Assay used: immunoSEQ multiplex PCR; TCRdb lists only in-frame clones, some missing. Clonal size and the V and J genes are those of that table, whereas D and trimming came from the DNA. Of around 220,000 clones listed, 80% to 90% are singletons. With 3 bases removed from V and 2 bases from J, the gap between germline ends came to 12 bases. There are 14 residues in the CDR3. The germline CDR1 and CDR2 sequences are SGHRS and YFSETQ.

Sequences were obtained from peripheral blood. This sequence was found in a man aged 45-65 years with acute or convalescent COVID-19. The chain links TRBV5-1 to TRBJ2-7, with D unclear. The CDR3 nucleotides read TGCGCCAGCAGCTCCACAGCCCTGACCTACGAGCAGTACTTC. Its protein product is CASSSTALTYEQYF.